Sequencing of this TCR beta chain was carried out in a study of blood T cell repertoires in COVID-19. TCRdb's copy holds only in-frame clones and misses some; the assay was immunoSEQ multiplex PCR. The data show about 250,000 clones, roughly 88% seen once. The TCR originated in a woman aged 25 to 39 with active or convalescent COVID-19. Material: peripheral blood.

This CDR3 is CASALGASYGELFF. The CDR3 bases are TGTGCCAGCGCTCTGGGGGCTTCGTACGGGGAGCTGTTTTTT. V is TRBV3-1 (or the pseudogene TRBV3-2) and J is TRBJ2-2, with D perhaps TRBD1 (6 bases). Germline CDR1 LGHDT, CDR2 YNNKEL (reference sequence). The V gene lost 8 bases and the J gene lost 7 bases, with 17 bases spanning the gap. There are 14 residues in the CDR3.